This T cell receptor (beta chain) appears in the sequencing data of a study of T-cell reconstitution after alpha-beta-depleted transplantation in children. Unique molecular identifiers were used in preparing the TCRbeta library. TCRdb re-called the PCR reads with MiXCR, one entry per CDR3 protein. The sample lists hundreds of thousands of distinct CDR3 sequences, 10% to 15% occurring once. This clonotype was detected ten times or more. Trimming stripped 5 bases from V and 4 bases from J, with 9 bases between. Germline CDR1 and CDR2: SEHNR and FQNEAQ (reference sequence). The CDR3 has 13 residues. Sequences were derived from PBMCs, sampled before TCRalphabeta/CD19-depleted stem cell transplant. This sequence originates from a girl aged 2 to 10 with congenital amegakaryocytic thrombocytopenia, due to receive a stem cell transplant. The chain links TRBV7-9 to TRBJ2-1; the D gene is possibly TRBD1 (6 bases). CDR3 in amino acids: CASSKDRYNEQFF. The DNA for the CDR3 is TGTGCCAGCAGCAAGGACAGATACAATGAGCAGTTCTTC.